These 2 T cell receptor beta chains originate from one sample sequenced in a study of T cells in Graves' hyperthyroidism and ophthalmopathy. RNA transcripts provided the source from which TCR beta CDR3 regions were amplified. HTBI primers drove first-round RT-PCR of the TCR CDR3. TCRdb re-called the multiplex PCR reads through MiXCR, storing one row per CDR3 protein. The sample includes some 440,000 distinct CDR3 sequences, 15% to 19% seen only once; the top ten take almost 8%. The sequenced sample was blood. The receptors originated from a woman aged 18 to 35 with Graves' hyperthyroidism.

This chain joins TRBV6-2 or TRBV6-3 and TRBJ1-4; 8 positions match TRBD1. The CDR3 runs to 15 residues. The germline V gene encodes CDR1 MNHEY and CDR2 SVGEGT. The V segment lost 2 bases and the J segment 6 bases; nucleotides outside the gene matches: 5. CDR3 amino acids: CASSYEGTGDEKLFF. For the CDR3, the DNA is TGTGCCAGCAGTTACGAGGGGACAGGTGATGAAAAACTGTTTTTT.

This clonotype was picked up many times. The CDR3 loop reads CASSSGPANYGYTF. In DNA, the CDR3 is TGCGCCAGCAGCTCAGGTCCTGCTAACTATGGCTACACCTTC. V and J are TRBV5-1 and TRBJ1-2; D gene ambiguous. Germline V lookup: CDR1 SGHRS, CDR2 YFSETQ. The length of the CDR3 is 14 residues. V gave up 3 bases and J gave up 0 bases, with 9 bases separating them.